This entry is about one TCR beta chain. What it recognizes is unknown. This entry comes from a study of T cells in Graves' hyperthyroidism and ophthalmopathy. Germline V lookup: CDR1 SNHLY, CDR2 FYNNEI. The V gene lost 7 bases and the J gene lost 4 bases, with 12 bases spanning the gap. CDR3 size: 13 residues. Amplification of TCR beta CDR3 regions used RNA as the template. Initially, a first-round RT-PCR of the TCR CDR3 employed the HTBI primer set. From the multiplex PCR reads, TCRdb called clonotypes with MiXCR, one entry per CDR3 protein. Of nearly 750,000 distinct CDR3 sequences in the sample, about 35% were seen once. Findings and caveats of the study: Progression to ophthalmopathy was predicted a median of approximately seven months early. Most thyroid-expanded clonotypes above 0.001 were also found in blood.

Graves' hyperthyroidism without ophthalmopathy progression within 18 months was termed stable. The sequencing input was blood. This receptor was obtained from a woman aged 40 to 49 with Graves' hyperthyroidism. This sequence joins TRBV2 and TRBJ2-3, with D perhaps matching TRBD2 (5 bases). This CDR3 reads CASMVEVADTQYF. The CDR3 region has the DNA TGTGCCAGCATGGTGGAGGTAGCAGATACGCAGTATTTT.